This TCR beta chain was recovered during a study of OX40 agonist ivuxolimab in advanced cancers. Study background: Patients received the agonistic anti-OX40 (CD134) antibody ivuxolimab. Of mixed ages from about 20 to 80 and averaging about 56 years, the group was almost 85% male. The study's findings and limits: The CD4+ and CD8+ T cells in the blood had expanded clonally by week 6 at 0.1 to 3.0 mg/kg. In general, CD8+ T cells held more expanded clones than CD4+ did, on average.

The CDR3 is 12 residues long. The V gene lost 4 bases and the J gene lost 7 bases, with 14 bases spanning the gap. Germline V lookup: CDR1 GTSNPN, CDR2 SVGIG (reference sequence). Note on this clone: Its antigen is unknown.

TCRdb keeps only in-frame clones here, not all; method: immunoSEQ multiplex PCR. Found here are tens of thousands of clones, 87% of them singletons; the top ten hold 1.3%. This specimen consisted of CD4+ or CD8+ T cells sorted from blood, obtained in a trial of the OX40 agonist ivuxolimab. The source is an adult with an advanced solid tumor such as melanoma, head and neck, liver or kidney cancer. This sequence joins TRBV30 and TRBJ2-7, with D perhaps TRBD2 (6 bases). The DNA for the CDR3 is TGTGCCTGGACTACTAGCCCTCGAGAGCAGTACTTC. Translated, it gives CAWTTSPREQYF.